Included here is one TCR beta chain sequence, with context. The antigen it recognizes is unknown. One base away there is no much larger clone; base qualities are not given. This specimen comes from a study of T cells in localized non-small cell lung cancer (dated by TCRdb to between 2020 and 2021). Turning to the overall study: Comparing tumors with uninvolved tumor-adjacent lungs, the study looked at the T cell repertoires of over 200 patients with early-stage NSCLC. A mean age of about 66 years was recorded for the NSCLC patients, of whom 129 were male and about a hundred were female. The cohort was made up of 200 to 250 treatment-naive NSCLC patients whose localized lung tumors had been resected.

At diagnosis, peripheral blood, uninvolved tumor-adjacent lung and tumor were collected and stored as a combination of fresh-frozen and FFPE material. For TCR repertoire profiling, blood samples were analyzed in the form of peripheral blood mononuclear cells. Overall study outcomes, separate from this receptor: Since the design was exploratory, TCR variables were selected using unadjusted p-values with no false-discovery rate correction. Uninvolved tumor-adjacent lung showed the highest T cell clonality, higher than tumor, which suggests more focused antigenic responses in the adjacent lung. Of the top 100 tumor clones, a median of approximately 60 were detected in paired uninvolved adjacent lung; roughly 26 were also among that lung's top 100. Higher blood T cell density associated with longer overall survival, while higher adjacent-lung clonality associated with shorter survival. Because multi-region tumor sequencing was not performed, intratumor heterogeneity could not be ruled out.

TCR beta CDR3 regions were sequenced from DNA using the immunoSEQ Assay. As for the authors' bioinformatics: T cell density was computed as TCR beta template counts normalized to usable DNA estimated by amplifying housekeeping genes. The preseqR package was used to estimate richness by extrapolating to 400,000 templates for PBMC samples and to 120,000 templates for tissue samples. Clonality was defined by subtracting Pielou's evenness from one. Differential abundance testing on productive amino-acid clonotypes, with a minimum total count of 5 and an alpha of 0.1, was used to identify tissue-enriched TCRs. The Jaccard Index and the Morisita Overlap Index were used to measure repertoire overlap between compartments. TCR beta CDR3s were clustered by GLIPH together with public tetramer-defined viral CDR3s, and at least three viral sequences plus V-gene enrichment were required for viral motifs. TCRdb took over this immuneACCESS table, retaining in-frame rearrangements with V and J assigned. Such tables are incomplete; in checked studies, under half of the missing clones stem from an unresolved V gene, and the remainder is unexplained. V and J calls and clone size are those listed in that table; D and trimming were worked out from the DNA. In this sample the table shows 34,000 or so clones, 93% of which occur a single time. Approximately 7.9% of the sample goes to the ten largest clones.

The germline V gene specifies SGHTA as CDR1 and FQGNSA as CDR2. Including cysteine and phenylalanine, the CDR3 has 18 amino acids. Only the CDR3 portion is preserved as DNA: 54 bases, with reading frame beginning at the first base. Here V drops 3 bases and J drops 0 bases, and the junction holds 10 bases not matched to any gene. This sample comprised peripheral blood, obtained before any cancer treatment. The source of this sequence is a female donor at least 60 years old with stage I lung adenocarcinoma. Here the chain combines TRBV7-2 and TRBJ1-1; 10 central nucleotides agree with TRBD1. The DNA sequence is TGTGCCAGCAGCTTGAGGGGAGGGACAGGGGCTTTGAACACTGAAGCTTTCTTT. This encodes CASSLRGGTGALNTEAFF.